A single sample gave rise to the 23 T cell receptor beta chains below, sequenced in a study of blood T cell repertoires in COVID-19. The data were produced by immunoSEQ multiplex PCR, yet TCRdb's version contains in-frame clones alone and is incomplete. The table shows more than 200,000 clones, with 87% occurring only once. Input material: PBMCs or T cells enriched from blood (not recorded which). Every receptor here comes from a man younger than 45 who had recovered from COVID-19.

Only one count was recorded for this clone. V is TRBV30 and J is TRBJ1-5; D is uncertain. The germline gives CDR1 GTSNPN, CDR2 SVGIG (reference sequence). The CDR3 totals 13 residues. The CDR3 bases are TGTGCTTTGGGTGCAGGCACTAATCAGCCCCAGCATTTT. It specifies CALGAGTNQPQHF.

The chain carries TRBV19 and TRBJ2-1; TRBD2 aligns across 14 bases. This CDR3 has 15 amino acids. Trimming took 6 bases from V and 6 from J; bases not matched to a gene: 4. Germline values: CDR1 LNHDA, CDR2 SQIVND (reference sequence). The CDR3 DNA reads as TGTGCCAGTAGAGCCGGGACTAGCGGGGGCAATGAGCAGTTCTTC. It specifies CASRAGTSGGNEQFF. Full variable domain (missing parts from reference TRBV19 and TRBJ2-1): DGGITQSPKYLFRKEGQNVTLSCEQNLNHDAMYWYRQDPGQGLRLIYYSQIVNDFQKGDIAEGYSVSREKKESFPLTVTSAQKNPTAFYLCASRAGTSGGNEQFFGPGTRLTVL.

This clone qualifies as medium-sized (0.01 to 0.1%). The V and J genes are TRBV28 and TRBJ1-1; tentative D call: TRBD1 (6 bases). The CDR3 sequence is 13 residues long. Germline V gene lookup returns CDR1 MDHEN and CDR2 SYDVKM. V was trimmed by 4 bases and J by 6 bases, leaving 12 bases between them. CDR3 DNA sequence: TGTGCCAGCAGTTGGGCGGGGGCGGCTGAAGCTTTCTTT. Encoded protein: CASSWAGAAEAFF.

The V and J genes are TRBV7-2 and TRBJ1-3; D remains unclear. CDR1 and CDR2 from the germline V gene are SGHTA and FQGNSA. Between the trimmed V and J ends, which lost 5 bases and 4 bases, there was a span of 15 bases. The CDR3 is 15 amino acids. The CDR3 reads CASSPRTVRGNTIYF. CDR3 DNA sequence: TGTGCCAGCAGCCCCAGAACAGTAAGAGGAAACACCATATATTTT. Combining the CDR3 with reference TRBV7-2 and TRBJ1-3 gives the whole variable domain GAGVSQSPSNKVTEKGKDVELRCDPISGHTALYWYRQSLGQGLEFLIYFQGNSAPDKSGLPSDRFSAERTGGSVSTLTIQRTQQEDSAVYLCASSPRTVRGNTIYFGEGSWLTVV.

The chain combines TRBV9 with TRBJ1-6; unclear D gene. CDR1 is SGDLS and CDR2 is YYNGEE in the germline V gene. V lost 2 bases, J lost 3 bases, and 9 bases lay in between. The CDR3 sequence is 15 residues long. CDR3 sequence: CASSVREGYNSPLHF. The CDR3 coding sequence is TGTGCCAGCAGCGTGAGAGAGGGCTATAATTCACCCCTCCACTTT.

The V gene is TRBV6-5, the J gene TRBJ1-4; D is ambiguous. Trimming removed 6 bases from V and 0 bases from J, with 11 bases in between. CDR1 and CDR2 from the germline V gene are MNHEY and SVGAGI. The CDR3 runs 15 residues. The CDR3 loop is CASSNQLATNEKLFF. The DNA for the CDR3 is TGTGCCAGCAGCAACCAACTAGCAACTAATGAAAAACTGTTTTTT.

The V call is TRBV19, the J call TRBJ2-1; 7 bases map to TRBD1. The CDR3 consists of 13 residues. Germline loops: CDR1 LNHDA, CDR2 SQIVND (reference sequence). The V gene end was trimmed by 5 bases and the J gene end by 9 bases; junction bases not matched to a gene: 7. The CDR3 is CASSSQGVGEQFF. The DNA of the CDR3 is TGTGCCAGTAGTTCCCAGGGGGTAGGTGAGCAGTTCTTC.

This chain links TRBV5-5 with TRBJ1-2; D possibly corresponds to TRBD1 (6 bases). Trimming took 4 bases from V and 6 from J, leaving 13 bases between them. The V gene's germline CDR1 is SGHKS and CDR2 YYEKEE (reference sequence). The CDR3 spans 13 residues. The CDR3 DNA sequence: TGTGCCAGCAGCACACAGGGTTCCCATGGCTACACCTTC. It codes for CASSTQGSHGYTF. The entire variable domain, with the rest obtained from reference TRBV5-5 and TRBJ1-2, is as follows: DAGVTQSPTHLIKTRGQQVTLRCSPISGHKSVSWYQQVLGQGPQFIFQYYEKEERGRGNFPDRFSARQFPNYSSELNVNALLLGDSALYLCASSTQGSHGYTFGSGTRLTVV.

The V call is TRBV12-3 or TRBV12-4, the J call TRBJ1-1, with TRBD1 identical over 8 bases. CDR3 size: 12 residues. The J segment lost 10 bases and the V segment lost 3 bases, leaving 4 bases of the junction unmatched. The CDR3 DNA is TGTGCCAGCAGTTTCTTGACAGGGGCAGCTTTCTTT. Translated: CASSFLTGAAFF.

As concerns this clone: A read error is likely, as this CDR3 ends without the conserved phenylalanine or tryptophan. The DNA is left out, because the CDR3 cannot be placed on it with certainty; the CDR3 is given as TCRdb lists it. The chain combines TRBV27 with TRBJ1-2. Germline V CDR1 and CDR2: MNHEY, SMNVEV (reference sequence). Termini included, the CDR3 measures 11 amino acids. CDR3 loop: CAREIRELHKT.

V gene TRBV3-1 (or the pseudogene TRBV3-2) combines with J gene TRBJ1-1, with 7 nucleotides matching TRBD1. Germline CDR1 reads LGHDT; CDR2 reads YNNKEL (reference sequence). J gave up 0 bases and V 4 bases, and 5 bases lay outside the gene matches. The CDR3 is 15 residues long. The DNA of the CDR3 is TGTGCCAGCAGCCTACGACAGGGTATGAACACTGAAGCTTTCTTT. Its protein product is CASSLRQGMNTEAFF.

The CDR3 protein is CASSQGSTGGTEAFF. The CDR3, as DNA: TGTGCCAGCAGCCAGGGCAGCACAGGGGGCACTGAAGCTTTCTTT. The rearrangement uses TRBV4-2 and TRBJ1-1; 8 bases are shared with TRBD1. V lost 3 bases and J lost 4; bases outside the gene matches: 7. This CDR3 is built from 15 residues. Germline CDR1 and CDR2: LGHNA and YNFKEQ.

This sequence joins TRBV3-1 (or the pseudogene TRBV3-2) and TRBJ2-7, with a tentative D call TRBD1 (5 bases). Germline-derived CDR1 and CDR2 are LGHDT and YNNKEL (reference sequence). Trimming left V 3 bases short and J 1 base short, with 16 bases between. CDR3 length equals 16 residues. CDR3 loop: CASSQLYRTLSYEQYF. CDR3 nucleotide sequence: TGTGCCAGCAGCCAGCTCTACCGGACACTATCCTACGAGCAGTACTTC.

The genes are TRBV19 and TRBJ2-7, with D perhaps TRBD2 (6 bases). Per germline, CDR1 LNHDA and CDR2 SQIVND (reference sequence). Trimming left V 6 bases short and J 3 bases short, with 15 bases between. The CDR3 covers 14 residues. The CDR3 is CASRRDSTGYEQYF. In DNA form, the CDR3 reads TGTGCCAGTAGGAGGGACTCCACAGGCTACGAGCAGTACTTC.

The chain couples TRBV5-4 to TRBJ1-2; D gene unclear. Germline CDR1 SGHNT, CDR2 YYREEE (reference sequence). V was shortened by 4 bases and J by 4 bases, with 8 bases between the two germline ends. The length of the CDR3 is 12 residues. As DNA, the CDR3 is TGTGCCAGCAGCACAGATTTCTATGGCTACACCTTC. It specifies CASSTDFYGYTF.

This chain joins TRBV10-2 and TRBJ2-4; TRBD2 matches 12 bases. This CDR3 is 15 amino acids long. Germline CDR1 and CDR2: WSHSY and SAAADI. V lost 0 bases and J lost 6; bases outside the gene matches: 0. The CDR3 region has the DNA TGCGCCAGCAGTGAGTCGACTAGCGGGAGAAACATTCAGTACTTC. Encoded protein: CASSESTSGRNIQYF.

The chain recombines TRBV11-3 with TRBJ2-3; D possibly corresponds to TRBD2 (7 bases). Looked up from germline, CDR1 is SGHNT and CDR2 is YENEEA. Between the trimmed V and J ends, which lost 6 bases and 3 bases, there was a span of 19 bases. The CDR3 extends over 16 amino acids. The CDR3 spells CASSWGGGAWTDTQYF. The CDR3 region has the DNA TGTGCCAGCAGTTGGGGAGGGGGGGCCTGGACAGATACGCAGTATTTT.

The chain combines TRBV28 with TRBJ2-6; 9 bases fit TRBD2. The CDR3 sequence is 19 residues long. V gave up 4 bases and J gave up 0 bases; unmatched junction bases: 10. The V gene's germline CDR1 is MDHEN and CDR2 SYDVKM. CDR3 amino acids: CASSSTPGLAFSGANVLTF. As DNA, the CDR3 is TGTGCCAGCAGTTCTACACCGGGACTAGCTTTCTCTGGGGCCAACGTCCTGACTTTC.

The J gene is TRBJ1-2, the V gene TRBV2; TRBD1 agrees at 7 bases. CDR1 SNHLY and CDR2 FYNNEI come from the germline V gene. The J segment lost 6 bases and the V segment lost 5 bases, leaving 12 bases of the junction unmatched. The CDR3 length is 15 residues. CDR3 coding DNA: TGTGCCAGCAGTTTAAGGACAGGAGAACCAGATGGCTACACCTTC. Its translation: CASSLRTGEPDGYTF. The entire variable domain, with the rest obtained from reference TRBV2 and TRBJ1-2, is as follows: EPEVTQTPSHQVTQMGQEVILRCVPISNHLYFYWYRQILGQKVEFLVSFYNNEISEKSEIFDDQFSVERPDGSNFTLKIRSTKLEDSAMYFCASSLRTGEPDGYTFGSGTRLTVV.

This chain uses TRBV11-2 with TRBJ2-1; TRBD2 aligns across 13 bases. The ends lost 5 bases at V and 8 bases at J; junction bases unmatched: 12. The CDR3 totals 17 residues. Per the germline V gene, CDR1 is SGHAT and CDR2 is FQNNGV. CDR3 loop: CASSPRTSGSFMHEQFF. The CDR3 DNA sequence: TGTGCCAGCAGCCCTCGGACTAGCGGGAGCTTTATGCATGAGCAGTTCTTC.

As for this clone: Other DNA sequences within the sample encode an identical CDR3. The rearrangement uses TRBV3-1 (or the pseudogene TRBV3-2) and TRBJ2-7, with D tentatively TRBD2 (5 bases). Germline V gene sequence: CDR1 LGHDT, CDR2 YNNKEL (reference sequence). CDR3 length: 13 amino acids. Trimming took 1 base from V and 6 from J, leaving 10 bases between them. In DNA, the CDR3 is TGTGCCAGCAGCCAAGTCTTGGCGGGCGAGCAGTACTTC. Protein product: CASSQVLAGEQYF.

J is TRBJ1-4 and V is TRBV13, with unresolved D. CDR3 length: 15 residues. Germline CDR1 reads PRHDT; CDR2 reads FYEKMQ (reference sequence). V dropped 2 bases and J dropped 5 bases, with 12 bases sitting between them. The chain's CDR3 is CASSLISGRNEKLFF. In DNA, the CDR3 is TGTGCCAGCAGCTTAATTAGCGGTAGGAATGAAAAACTGTTTTTT.

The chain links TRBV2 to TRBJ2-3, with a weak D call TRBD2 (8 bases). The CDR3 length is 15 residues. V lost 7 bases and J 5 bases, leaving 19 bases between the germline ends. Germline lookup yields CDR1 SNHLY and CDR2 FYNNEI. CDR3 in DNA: TGTGCCAGCACCGGACAGGCGGGGGGAATAGATACGCAGTATTTT. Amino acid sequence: CASTGQAGGIDTQYF.